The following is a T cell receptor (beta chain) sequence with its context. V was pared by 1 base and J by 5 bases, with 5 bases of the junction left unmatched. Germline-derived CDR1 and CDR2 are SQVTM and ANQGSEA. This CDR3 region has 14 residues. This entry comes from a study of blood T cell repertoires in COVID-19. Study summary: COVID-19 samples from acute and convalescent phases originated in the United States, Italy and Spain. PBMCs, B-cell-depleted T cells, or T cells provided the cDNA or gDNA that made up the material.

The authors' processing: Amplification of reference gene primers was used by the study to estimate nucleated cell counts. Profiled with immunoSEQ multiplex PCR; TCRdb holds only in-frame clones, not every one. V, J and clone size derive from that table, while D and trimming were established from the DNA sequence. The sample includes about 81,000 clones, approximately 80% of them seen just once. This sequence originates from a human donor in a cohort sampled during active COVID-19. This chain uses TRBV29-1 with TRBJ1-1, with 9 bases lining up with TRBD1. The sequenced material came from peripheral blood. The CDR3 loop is CSVEVQGARTEAFF. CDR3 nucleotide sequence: TGCAGCGTTGAAGTACAGGGGGCTCGGACTGAAGCTTTCTTT.